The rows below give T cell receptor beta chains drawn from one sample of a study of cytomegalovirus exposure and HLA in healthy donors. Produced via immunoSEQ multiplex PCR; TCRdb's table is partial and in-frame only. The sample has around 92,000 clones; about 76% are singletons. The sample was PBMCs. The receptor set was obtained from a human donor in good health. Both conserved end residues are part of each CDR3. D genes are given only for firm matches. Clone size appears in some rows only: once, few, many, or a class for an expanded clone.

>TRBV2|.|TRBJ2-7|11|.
TGTGCCAGCAGTGTAGAGGTAGAGCAGTACTTC
CASSVEVEQYF
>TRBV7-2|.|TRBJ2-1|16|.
TGTGCCAGCAGCCCCGCTAGCAGTAGGTTCGACAATGAGCAGTTCTTC
CASSPASSRFDNEQFF
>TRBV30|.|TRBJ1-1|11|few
TGTGCCTGGAAAGTCGGGAATGAAGCTTTCTTT
CAWKVGNEAFF
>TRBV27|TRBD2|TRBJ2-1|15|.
TGTGCCAGCAACCCACTAGCGGACGCCTACAATGAGCAGTTCTTC
CASNPLADAYNEQFF
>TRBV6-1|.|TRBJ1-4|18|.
TGTGCCAGCAGTGAAGGCCTGAGGTTTCGAGCAACTAATGAAAAACTGTTTTTT
CASSEGLRFRATNEKLFF
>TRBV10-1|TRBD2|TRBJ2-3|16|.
TGCGCCAGCAGTAGGACTAGCGGAGCTAGCACAGATACGCAGTATTTT
CASSRTSGASTDTQYF
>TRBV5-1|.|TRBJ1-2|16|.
TGCGCCAGCAGCTCTCACGTGGACACTGCTAACTATGGCTACACCTTC
CASSSHVDTANYGYTF
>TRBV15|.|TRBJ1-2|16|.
TGTGCCACCAGCAGAGGGCGAGTACCGGGATTAACGAGCTACACCTTC
CATSRGRVPGLTSYTF
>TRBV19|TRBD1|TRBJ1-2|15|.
TGTGCCAGTAGTTCGCGACAGGGACAAAACTATGGCTACACCTTC
CASSSRQGQNYGYTF
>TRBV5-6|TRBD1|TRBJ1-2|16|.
TGTGCCAGCAGCTTGGGTGGGACAGGAGTAGGGTATGGCTACACCTTC
CASSLGGTGVGYGYTF
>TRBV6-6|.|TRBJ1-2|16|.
TGTGCCAGCAGTTACTCTTTGAACCAGGGTAACTATGGCTACACCTTC
CASSYSLNQGNYGYTF
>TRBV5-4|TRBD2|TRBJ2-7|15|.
TGTGCCAGCAGCTTGGTTAGCGGGGGGGCCGAGGCGCAGTACTTC
CASSLVSGGAEAQYF
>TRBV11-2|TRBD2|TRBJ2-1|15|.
TGTGCCAGCAGCTTAGGCGGGGGCTCCTACAATGAGCAGTTCTTC
CASSLGGGSYNEQFF
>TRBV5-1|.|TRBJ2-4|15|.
TGCGCCAGCAGCCCGGGGGAACTAGCCAAAAACATTCAGTACTTC
CASSPGELAKNIQYF
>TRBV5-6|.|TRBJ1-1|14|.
TGTGCCAGCAGCCTCCCGGACTGGAGCTCTGAAGCTTTCTTT
CASSLPDWSSEAFF
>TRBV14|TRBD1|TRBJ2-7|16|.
TGTGCCAGCAGCCAAGGACAGGGCCTAACCTTTTACGAGCAGTACTTC
CASSQGQGLTFYEQYF
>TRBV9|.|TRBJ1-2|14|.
TGTGCCAGCAGCCCCAGCGTGAGGGCGGGGGGCTACACCTTC
CASSPSVRAGGYTF
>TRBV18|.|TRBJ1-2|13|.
TGTGCCAGCTCACCTCCTGTAGAGCGTGGCTACACCTTC
CASSPPVERGYTF
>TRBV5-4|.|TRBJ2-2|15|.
TGTGCCAGCAGCCTTGAGGGGGAGAAGGTCGGGGAGCTGTTTTTT
CASSLEGEKVGELFF
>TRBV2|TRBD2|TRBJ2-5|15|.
TGTGCCAGCAGTGTTAGGCGGGGGGGCGGTGAGACCCAGTACTTC
CASSVRRGGGETQYF
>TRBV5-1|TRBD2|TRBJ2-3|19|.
TGCGCCAGCAGCTTGGCCGTGACTAGCGGGGGGCGGGGGCTCGATACGCAGTATTTT
CASSLAVTSGGRGLDTQYF
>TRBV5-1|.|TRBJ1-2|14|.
TGCGCCAGCGGGGAGGCCCGTATGAACTATGGCTACACCTTC
CASGEARMNYGYTF
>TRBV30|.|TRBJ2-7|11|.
TGTGCCTGGAGAGAAGAGGATCAGCAGTACTTC
CAWREEDQQYF
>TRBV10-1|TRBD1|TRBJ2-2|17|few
TGCGCCAGCAGTAAGCCTACAGGGGTGAGCAACACCGGGGAGCTGTTTTTT
CASSKPTGVSNTGELFF
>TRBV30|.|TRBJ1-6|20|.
TGTGCCTGGAGTGCCACGGGAGGGTCGGCGGCCAGCTCCTATAATTCACCCCTCCACTTT
CAWSATGGSAASSYNSPLHF
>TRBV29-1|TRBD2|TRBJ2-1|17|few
TGCAGCCTCTCCGGTGTATCCGGGACTAGCGGGAGCCATGAGCAGTTCTTC
CSLSGVSGTSGSHEQFF
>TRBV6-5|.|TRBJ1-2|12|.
TGTGCCAGCAGTGGAGGGTCGCGTGGCTACACCTTC
CASSGGSRGYTF
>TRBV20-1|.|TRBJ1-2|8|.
TGCAGAGGCGGGGGGGACACCTTC
CRGGGDTF
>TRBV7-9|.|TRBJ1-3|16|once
TGTGCCAGCAGCTTCTCTACAGGGAACTCTGGAAACACCATATATTTT
CASSFSTGNSGNTIYF
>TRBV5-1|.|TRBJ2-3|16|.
TGCGCCAGCAGCCTGGAAGGGGGGGCTAGCACAGATACGCAGTATTTT
CASSLEGGASTDTQYF
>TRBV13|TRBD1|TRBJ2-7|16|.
TGTGCCAGCAGCTTAGGGGGACAGGGGAGCTCCTACGAGCAGTACTTC
CASSLGGQGSSYEQYF
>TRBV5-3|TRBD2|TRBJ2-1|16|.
TGTGCCAGAAGGGGGTCGGAGCGGGAGGCCTACAATGAGCAGTTCTTC
CARRGSEREAYNEQFF
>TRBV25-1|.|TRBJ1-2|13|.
TGTGCCAGCAGTGAAGGAGACCTCTATGGCTACACCTTC
CASSEGDLYGYTF
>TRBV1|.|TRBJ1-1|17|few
TGCACCAGCAGCTGCCGGGACAGTAACCAAGGGGACACTGAAGCTTTCTTT
CTSSCRDSNQGDTEAFF
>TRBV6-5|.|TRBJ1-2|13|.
TGTGCCAGCACCCGGGGGTTAGACTATGGCTACACCTTC
CASTRGLDYGYTF
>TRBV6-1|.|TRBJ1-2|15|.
TGTGCCAGCCAAAACGAGCGGGGGAGGTCCCATGGCTACACCTTC
CASQNERGRSHGYTF
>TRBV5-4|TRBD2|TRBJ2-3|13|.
TGTGCCAGCAGCTTGGCCGGGGGGACGGCGCAGTATTTT
CASSLAGGTAQYF
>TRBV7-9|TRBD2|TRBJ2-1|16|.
TGTGCCAGCAGCGTTTGGACTAGCGGGACTGACAATGAGCAGTTCTTC
CASSVWTSGTDNEQFF
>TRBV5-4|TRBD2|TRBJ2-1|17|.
TGTGCCAGCAGCTATGTGGGTCGACTAGCGGGAGACAATGAGCAGTTCTTC
CASSYVGRLAGDNEQFF
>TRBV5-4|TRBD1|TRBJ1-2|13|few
TGTGCCAGCAACCCGGGACAGGGGGGTGGCTACACCTTC
CASNPGQGGGYTF
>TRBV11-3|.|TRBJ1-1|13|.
TGTGCCAGCAGCCCGGGACACGGCACTGAAGCTTTCTTT
CASSPGHGTEAFF
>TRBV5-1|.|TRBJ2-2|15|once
TGCGCCAGCAGCCGAACGGGAGCCTACACCGGGGAGCTGTTTTTT
CASSRTGAYTGELFF
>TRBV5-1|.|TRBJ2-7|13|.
TGCGCCAGCAGCACAGGGCGCTCCTACGAGCAGTACTTC
CASSTGRSYEQYF
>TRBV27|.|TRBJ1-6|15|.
TGTGCCAGCAGTTTATACCCCCCTGAGAATTCACCCCTCCACTTT
CASSLYPPENSPLHF
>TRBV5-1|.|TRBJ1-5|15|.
TGCGCCAGCAGCATAAACACCTCTCCCAATCAGCCCCAGCATTTT
CASSINTSPNQPQHF
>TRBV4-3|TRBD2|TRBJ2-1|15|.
TGCGCCAGCAGCCAAGGACTAGCGGGAGCGAAGGAGCAGTTCTTC
CASSQGLAGAKEQFF
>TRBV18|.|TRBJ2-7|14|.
TGTGCCAGCTCATCCACAACGGGGTCCTACGAGCAGTACTTC
CASSSTTGSYEQYF
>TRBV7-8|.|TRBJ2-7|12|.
TGTGCCAGCAGCTTAACGGCCTACGAGCAGTACTTC
CASSLTAYEQYF
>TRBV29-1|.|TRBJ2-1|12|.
TGCAGCGTTTATAGGCAGGGCAATGAGCAGTTCTTC
CSVYRQGNEQFF
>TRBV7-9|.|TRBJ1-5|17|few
TGTGCCAGCAGCTTAGGTGGCAGAGGAAGAGGAAATCAGCCCCAGCATTTT
CASSLGGRGRGNQPQHF
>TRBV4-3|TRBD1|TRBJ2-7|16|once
TGCGCCAGCAGCCGAGGGTTGGGACAGGGCCATTACGAGCAGTACTTC
CASSRGLGQGHYEQYF
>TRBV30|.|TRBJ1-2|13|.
TGTGCCTGGAGTTTGCCCGGTGCCTATGGCTACACCTTC
CAWSLPGAYGYTF
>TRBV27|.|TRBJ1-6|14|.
TGTGCCAGCAGTTTATTGGCCCAAAATTCACCCCTCCACTTT
CASSLLAQNSPLHF
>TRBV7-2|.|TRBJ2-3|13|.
TGTGCCAGCAGGGAGCAGATTACAGATACGCAGTATTTT
CASREQITDTQYF
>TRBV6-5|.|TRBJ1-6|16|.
TGTGCCAGCAGTTATATCAGGGCGCCCGGTAATTCACCCCTCCACTTT
CASSYIRAPGNSPLHF
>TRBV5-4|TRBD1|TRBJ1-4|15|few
TGTGCCAGCAGCTTGGGGGGACAGGGAAATGAAAAACTGTTTTTT
CASSLGGQGNEKLFF